The 18 T cell receptor beta chains below were found in one sample sequenced in a study of T cell responses to AZD1222 COVID-19 vaccine. TCRdb's copy holds only in-frame clones and misses some; the assay was immunoSEQ multiplex PCR. This sample has about 120,000 clones; roughly 90% occur once, and the top ten carry 3% to 4%. Material: peripheral blood, obtained on day 0 of AZD1222 vaccination. These receptors originate from an adult in good health.

The rearrangement joins TRBV5-8 to TRBJ1-3; a possible D gene is TRBD1 (6 bases). The CDR3 covers 15 residues. The V and J ends lost 3 bases and 3 bases respectively, with 13 bases between them. The V gene's germline CDR1 is SGHTS and CDR2 YDEGEE. The CDR3 sequence is CASSSLWGLGNTIYF. Written as DNA, the CDR3 is TGTGCCAGCAGCTCCCTGTGGGGGCTTGGAAACACCATATATTTT.

The rearrangement uses TRBV7-9 and TRBJ2-5; TRBD1 matches at 9 bases. V dropped 4 bases and J dropped 4; count of bases not matched to a gene: 1. Germline V CDR1 and CDR2: SEHNR, FQNEAQ (reference sequence). This CDR3 has 13 residues. The CDR3 region is CASSSGQGETQYF. CDR3 coding DNA: TGTGCCAGCAGCTCGGGACAGGGAGAGACCCAGTACTTC.

The chain joins TRBV7-2 to TRBJ1-2, with a possible D match to TRBD1 (6 bases). The germline gives CDR1 SGHTA, CDR2 FQGNSA. The CDR3 totals 15 residues. Deletions cut 1 base from V and 5 bases from J, with 14 bases between. CDR3 DNA sequence: TGTGCCAGCAGCTTAGTTGTAGGGGGAGGGTATGGCTACACCTTC. It codes for CASSLVVGGGYGYTF.

The rearrangement uses TRBV9 and TRBJ1-2; no clear D gene. Germline V gene lookup returns CDR1 SGDLS and CDR2 YYNGEE. CDR3 length equals 14 residues. V lost 0 bases to trimming and J lost 1 base, with 7 bases between them. This chain's CDR3 is CASSVAAGNYGYTF. CDR3 nucleotide sequence: TGTGCCAGCAGCGTAGCGGCGGGTAACTATGGCTACACCTTC.

This chain links TRBV3-1 (or the pseudogene TRBV3-2) with TRBJ2-7; 8 nucleotides line up with TRBD1. J lost 1 base, V lost 5 bases, and 4 bases had no gene match. This CDR3 region has 14 residues. The germline CDR1 and CDR2 sequences are LGHDT and YNNKEL (reference sequence). Written as DNA, the CDR3 is TGTGCCAGCAGCGGTCGACAGGGGTCCTACGAGCAGTACTTC. Translation gives CASSGRQGSYEQYF.

V usage is TRBV6-2 or TRBV6-3 and J usage is TRBJ2-1; possible D gene TRBD2, 6 bases. The CDR3 contains 14 residues. V was clipped by 0 bases and J by 6 bases, with 9 bases between them. Germline V gene lookup returns CDR1 MNHEY and CDR2 SVGEGT. The CDR3 spells CASSYSGGVNEQFF. The CDR3 DNA reads as TGTGCCAGCAGTTACTCTGGCGGGGTCAATGAGCAGTTCTTC.

This clone was seen only once. The rearrangement joins TRBV7-2 to TRBJ1-2; TRBD1 is a possible D gene (5 bases). V shed 6 bases and J shed 6 bases, with 8 bases lying between them. The CDR3 consists of 11 residues. The germline CDR1 and CDR2 sequences are SGHTA and FQGNSA. The CDR3 is CASRGTHGYTF. CDR3 nucleotide sequence: TGTGCCAGCAGAGGGACGCATGGCTACACCTTC. The whole variable domain, remainder taken from reference TRBV7-2 and TRBJ1-2, is GAGVSQSPSNKVTEKGKDVELRCDPISGHTALYWYRQSLGQGLEFLIYFQGNSAPDKSGLPSDRFSAERTGGSVSTLTIQRTQQEDSAVYLCASRGTHGYTFGSGTRLTVV.

A note on this clone: Different DNA sequences within this sample yield the same CDR3. Here the CDR3 DNA reads TGCGCCAGCAGCTTGGGTGGGACTAATGAAAAACTGTTTTTT. Translated: CASSLGGTNEKLFF. The chain uses TRBV5-1 and TRBJ1-4; D is ambiguous. Germline V gene sequence: CDR1 SGHRS, CDR2 YFSETQ. V shed 0 bases and J shed 2 bases, with 5 bases lying between them. This CDR3 has 14 residues.

The rearrangement links TRBV28 to TRBJ2-3, with unresolved D. Germline CDR1 MDHEN, CDR2 SYDVKM. This CDR3 has 13 residues. Trimming shortened V by 5 bases and J by 1 base, and 7 bases separated the two germline ends. The CDR3 nucleotides read TGTGCCAGCAGTGGTCAGGGCACAGATACGCAGTATTTT. It encodes CASSGQGTDTQYF.

V is TRBV19 and J is TRBJ1-1, with TRBD1 matching 7 bases. The CDR3 runs to 13 residues. The J segment lost 4 bases and the V segment lost 6 bases, leaving 5 bases of the junction unmatched. Germline V CDR1 and CDR2: LNHDA, SQIVND (reference sequence). The CDR3 coding sequence is TGTGCCAGTAGATCTACAGGGGTCACTGAAGCTTTCTTT. This translates into CASRSTGVTEAFF.

The chain carries TRBV14 and TRBJ2-1; 7 bases map to TRBD2. CDR1 is SGHDN and CDR2 is FVKESK in the germline V gene. V gave up 4 bases and J gave up 0 bases; unmatched junction bases: 6. The CDR3 consists of 16 residues. For the CDR3, the DNA is TGTGCCAGCAGCCCCAGCGGGGATCGCTCCTACAATGAGCAGTTCTTC. Translation: CASSPSGDRSYNEQFF.

The chain carries TRBV6-5 and TRBJ1-1; D unclear. CDR1 is MNHEY, CDR2 SVGAGI, per germline. The CDR3 runs to 12 residues. Deletions cut 6 bases from V and 7 bases from J, with 12 bases between. CDR3 DNA: TGTGCCAGCAGGGGAGAAGATATTGAAGCTTTCTTT. Translation: CASRGEDIEAFF.

This clone was observed a few times. This rearrangement joins TRBV3-1 (or the pseudogene TRBV3-2) to TRBJ1-1; D is ambiguous. Germline CDR1 LGHDT, CDR2 YNNKEL (reference sequence). This CDR3 is 14 amino acids long. V was pared by 6 bases and J by 2 bases, with 13 bases between. The chain's CDR3 is CASRETDINTEAFF. The CDR3 nucleotides read TGTGCCAGCAGGGAAACTGACATCAACACTGAAGCTTTCTTT.

The V call is TRBV11-3, the J call TRBJ2-2; no clear D. CDR3 length: 14 amino acids. The ends were cut back, 4 bases at V and 6 bases at J, with 12 bases in the middle. Per the germline V gene, CDR1 is SGHNT and CDR2 is YENEEA. The chain's CDR3 is CASSSPQESGELFF. CDR3 nucleotide sequence: TGTGCCAGCAGCTCCCCTCAGGAGTCCGGGGAGCTGTTTTTT.

The V gene is TRBV27, the J gene TRBJ1-1; the D gene is possibly TRBD1 (5 bases). The V end was cut by 8 bases, the J end by 3 bases, with 10 bases between. The germline gives CDR1 MNHEY, CDR2 SMNVEV (reference sequence). The CDR3 runs 12 residues. The DNA for the CDR3 is TGTGCCAGCGGCCGCAGGGACACTGAAGCTTTCTTT. Residues: CASGRRDTEAFF.

The chain has TRBV29-1 and TRBJ2-7; D possibly corresponds to TRBD2 (6 bases). V lost 6 bases and J 1 base, leaving 13 bases between the germline ends. Germline CDR1 SQVTM, CDR2 ANQGSEA. This CDR3 is 13 amino acids long. In DNA form, the CDR3 reads TGCAGCGTGCAGGAGCGGGCATCCTACGAGCAGTACTTC. This gives the protein CSVQERASYEQYF.

This chain uses TRBV27 with TRBJ2-1, with TRBD2 matching 10 bases. The length of the CDR3 is 17 residues. J gave up 2 bases and V 1 base, and 5 bases lay outside the gene matches. The germline V gene encodes CDR1 MNHEY and CDR2 SMNVEV (reference sequence). CDR3 protein: CASSLLTLAGAYNEQFF. CDR3 bases: TGTGCCAGCAGTTTATTAACTCTAGCGGGGGCCTACAATGAGCAGTTCTTC.

This sequence joins TRBV12-3 or TRBV12-4 and TRBJ1-1; 8 bases map to TRBD1. The CDR3 contains 13 residues. Trimming cost V 5 bases and J 7 bases; bases outside gene matches: 6. This CDR3 reads CASSQLGQGEAFF. The DNA for the CDR3 is TGTGCCAGCAGTCAACTAGGACAGGGTGAAGCTTTCTTT.